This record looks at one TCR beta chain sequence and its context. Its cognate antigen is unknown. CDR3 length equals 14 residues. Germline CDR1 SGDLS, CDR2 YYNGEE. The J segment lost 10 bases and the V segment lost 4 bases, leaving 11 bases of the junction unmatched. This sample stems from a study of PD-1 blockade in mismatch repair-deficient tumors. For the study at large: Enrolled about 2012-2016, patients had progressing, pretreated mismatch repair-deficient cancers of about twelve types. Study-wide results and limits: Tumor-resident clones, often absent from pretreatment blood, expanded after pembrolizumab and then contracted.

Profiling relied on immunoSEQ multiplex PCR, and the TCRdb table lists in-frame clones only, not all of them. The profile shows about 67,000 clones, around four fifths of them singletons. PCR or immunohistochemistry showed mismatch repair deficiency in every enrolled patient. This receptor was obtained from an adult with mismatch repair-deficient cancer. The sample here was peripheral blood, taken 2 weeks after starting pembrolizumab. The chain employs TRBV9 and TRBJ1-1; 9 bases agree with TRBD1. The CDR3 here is CASSPTNRGPGAFF. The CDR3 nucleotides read TGTGCCAGCAGCCCAACTAACAGGGGGCCCGGAGCTTTCTTT.